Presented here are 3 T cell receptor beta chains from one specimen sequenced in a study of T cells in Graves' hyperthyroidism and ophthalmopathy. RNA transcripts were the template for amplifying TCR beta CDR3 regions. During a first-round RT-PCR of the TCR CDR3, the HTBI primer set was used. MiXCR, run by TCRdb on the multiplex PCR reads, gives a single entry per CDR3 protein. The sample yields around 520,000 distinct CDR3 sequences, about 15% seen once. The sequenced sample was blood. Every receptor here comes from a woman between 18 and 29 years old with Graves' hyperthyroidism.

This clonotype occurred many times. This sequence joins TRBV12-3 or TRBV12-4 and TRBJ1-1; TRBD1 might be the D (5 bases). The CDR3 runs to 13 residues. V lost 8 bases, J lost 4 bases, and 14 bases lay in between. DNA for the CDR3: TGTGCCAGCGTAGGCCAAAGGGGCACTGAAGCTTTCTTT. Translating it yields CASVGQRGTEAFF.

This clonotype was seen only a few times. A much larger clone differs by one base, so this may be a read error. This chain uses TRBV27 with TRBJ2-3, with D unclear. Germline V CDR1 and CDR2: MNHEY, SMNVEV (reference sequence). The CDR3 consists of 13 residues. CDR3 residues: CAGSTTHGDTQYF. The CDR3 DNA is TGTGCCGGCAGTACCACCCATGGAGATACGCAGTATTTT.

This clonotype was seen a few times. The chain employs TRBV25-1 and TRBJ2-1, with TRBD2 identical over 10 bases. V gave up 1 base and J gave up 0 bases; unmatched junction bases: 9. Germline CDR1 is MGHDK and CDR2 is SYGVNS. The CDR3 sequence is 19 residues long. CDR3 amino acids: CASSEWELAGVLSYNEQFF. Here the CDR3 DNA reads TGTGCCAGCAGTGAATGGGAGCTAGCGGGAGTCCTCTCCTACAATGAGCAGTTCTTC.